This T cell receptor (beta chain) appears in the sequencing data of a study of Graves' ophthalmopathy and Graves' hyperthyroidism. Study-level background: The blood sample was drawn at first diagnosis and before any treatment. Study conclusions and caveats: Sensitivity of roughly 88% and specificity of around 80% were achieved when a 13-signature model separated ophthalmopathy from stable hyperthyroidism.

Donors with ophthalmopathy: moderate-to-severe activity, CAS ≥3, NOSPECS ≥4, duration under 3 months. Researchers turned away patients with other autoimmune diseases, uncontrolled infections, pregnancy or lactation. The CDR3 has 14 residues. Germline assignment: CDR1 SNHLY and CDR2 FYNNEI. Trimming left V 4 bases short and J 0 bases short, with 6 bases between. This clonotype occurred many times. The antigen is unknown. The authors amplified TCR beta CDR3 regions, and they did so from RNA transcripts for repertoire sequencing. The authors performed first-round RT-PCR with HTBI primers and then a second-round multiplex PCR. TCRdb re-analysed the multiplex PCR reads in MiXCR, keeping a single row per CDR3 protein. This table holds 220,000 or so distinct CDR3 sequences, 20% to 25% found once.

The chain employs TRBV2 and TRBJ2-2; D may be TRBD1 (5 bases). This receptor was identified in a woman aged 50 to 65 with Graves' ophthalmopathy. Sequencing input: peripheral blood. The CDR3 nucleotides are TGTGCCAGCAGTGTGACAGCGAACACCGGGGAGCTGTTTTTT. It encodes CASSVTANTGELFF.